Described below is a single T cell receptor beta chain sequence and its context. This specimen comes from a study of shared clonotypes between healthy human individuals. Sequenced by immunoSEQ multiplex PCR; TCRdb stores in-frame clones only, minus some. The sample lists about 1 million clones, around four fifths occurring once. Adult Caucasians living in Nashville, Tennessee made up all of the donors. What was sequenced was memory CD4+ T cells sorted from blood. Subset described: CD45RA-negative fraction. This clonotype was obtained from a man in his late teens or twenties in good health.

This CDR3 is CASSQDLSFSNYGYTF. CDR3 in DNA: TGTGCCAGCAGCCAAGATTTGAGTTTCTCTAACTATGGCTACACCTTC. The V and J genes are TRBV4-2 and TRBJ1-2; no reliable D call. Trimming stripped 0 bases from V and 0 bases from J, with 11 bases between. Germline loops: CDR1 LGHNA, CDR2 YNFKEQ. The CDR3 has 16 residues.